A single sample is the source of the 4 T cell receptor beta chains below, sequenced in a study of blood T cells in healthy people across ages. The second PCR ran roughly 7 to 11 cycles with a sample-barcoded 5' primer and J-beta primers. MiXCR was run by TCRdb on the 5' RACE reads, yielding one entry per CDR3 protein. This sample has approximately 1,100,000 distinct CDR3 sequences; around 43% occur once, and the top ten carry approximately 17%. The sequenced sample was blood. These receptors were obtained from a woman aged 55-75 years in good health.

This chain uses TRBV20-1 with TRBJ1-2, with a tentative D call TRBD1 (6 bases). With 6 bases removed from V and 4 bases from J, the gap between germline ends came to 12 bases. From germline, CDR1 is DFQATT and CDR2 SNEGSKA (reference sequence). There are 12 residues in the CDR3. CDR3 protein: CSADVRGYGYTF. Here the CDR3 DNA reads TGCAGTGCCGACGTCAGGGGCTATGGCTACACCTTC.

This clonotype was picked up a small number of times. The chain links TRBV7-3 to TRBJ1-2; the match to TRBD1 covers 10 bases. Germline V gene data show CDR1 as SGHTA and CDR2 as FQGTGA. Trimming took 3 bases from V and 2 from J; bases not matched to a gene: 6. The CDR3 is 16 residues long. In DNA form, the CDR3 reads TGTGCCAGCAGCTTTGGGACAGGGGCTGCCAACTATGGCTACACCTTC. Translating gives CASSFGTGAANYGYTF.

This clonotype was counted only a few times. The CDR3 DNA follows: TGTGCCACCAGCAGAGGGGAGACAGCCAGCACAGATACGCAGTATTTT. Encoded protein: CATSRGETASTDTQYF. The rearrangement uses TRBV15 and TRBJ2-3, with D possibly being TRBD1 or TRBD2 (5 bases each). The CDR3 consists of 16 residues. Trimming took 1 base from V and 0 from J, leaving 11 bases between them. Germline V gives CDR1 LNHNV, CDR2 YYDKDF (reference sequence).

J is TRBJ2-7 and V is TRBV6-1; a weak D match, TRBD2 (6 bases). The V end was cut by 1 base, the J end by 4 bases, with 11 bases between. The CDR3 has 14 amino acids. Germline V gene data show CDR1 as MNHNS and CDR2 as SASEGT. CDR3 DNA: TGTGCCAGCAGTGAAGTGCGGGGTCGGTACGAGCAGTACTTC. This translates into CASSEVRGRYEQYF.